The clone carrying this T cell receptor beta chain was recorded a few times. What it binds is not known. This record comes from a study of T-cell memory formation after mild COVID-19. For the study at large: TCR clusters were largely donor specific.

General study points: Clones contracting over day 15 to 85 were CD4/CD8 balanced, with later expanders leaning CD4+. Prior to infection, memory already included some responding clones, suggesting cross-reactive memory joined. Shrinking CD4+ clones resided mostly in CM and EM, and CD8+ ones in EMRA.

Trimming at V came to 2 bases and at J to 1 base, leaving 15 bases not matched to a gene. This CDR3 comprises 20 residues. Germline CDR1 reads SGHVS; CDR2 reads FNYEAQ. TCRdb re-called the 5' RACE reads through MiXCR, storing one row per CDR3 protein. The profile shows 85,000 to 120,000 distinct CDR3 sequences, about 15% of them singletons. V usage is TRBV7-6 and J usage is TRBJ2-7, with 12 bases lining up with TRBD1. This clonotype was obtained from an adult woman who had mild COVID-19 (a few samples of this study predate the infection). Cell type and time point are not known. Sequencing was performed on PBMCs or a T cell subset sorted from them (not recorded which). The CDR3: CASSLSLPGQGAHRSYEQYF. The DNA of the CDR3 is TGTGCCAGCAGCTTATCCCTCCCGGGACAGGGGGCTCATCGGTCCTACGAGCAGTACTTC. Variable domain in full (rest from reference TRBV7-6 and TRBJ2-7): GAGVSQSPRYKVTKRGQDVALRCDPISGHVSLYWYRQALGQGPEFLTYFNYEAQQDKSGLPNDRFSAERPEGSISTLTIQRTEQRDSAMYRCASSLSLPGQGAHRSYEQYFGPGTRLTVT.